This TCR beta chain stems from a study of cytomegalovirus exposure and HLA in healthy donors. After removal of 0 bases from V and 7 bases from J, the junction contained 5 bases not matched to a gene. The germline V gene has CDR1 MNHEY and CDR2 SMNVEV (reference sequence). The CDR3 extends over 17 amino acids. A multiplex PCR was run with 60 Vbeta primers and 13 Jbeta primers. Profiled with immunoSEQ multiplex PCR; TCRdb holds only in-frame clones, not every one. The profile shows over 75,000 clones, over 60% of them singletons. Study observations and caveats: The study had only CMV serostatus as immune exposure information. According to an earlier analysis, most TCR beta V segments yielded productive rearrangements about 87% or about 30% of the time. Further analysis, carried out later, found HLA-associated TCR beta chains more clonally expanded than equally common other chains.

About this clone: The antigen remains unidentified.

This receptor was identified in a man aged 60 to 75 in good health and CMV-seropositive. Sequencing input: PBMCs. This chain uses TRBV27 with TRBJ2-3, with TRBD2 matching over 15 bases. The CDR3 DNA is TGTGCCAGCAGTTTATCGGCTGGGACTAGCGGGAGGAATACGCAGTATTTT. It specifies CASSLSAGTSGRNTQYF.